The clone carrying this TCR beta chain was detected once. This CDR3 has 13 amino acids. V dropped 4 bases and J dropped 9 bases, with 13 bases sitting between them. The V gene's germline CDR1 is SGHDN and CDR2 FVKESK. It was RNA transcripts that yielded the amplified TCR beta CDR3 regions. Carried out on the TCR CDR3, a first-round RT-PCR used the HTBI primer set. TCRdb re-called the multiplex PCR reads with MiXCR, one entry per CDR3 protein. The sample comprises more than 350,000 distinct CDR3 sequences, about 16% of which are singletons, and roughly a fifth rests with the top ten. The sample comes from a study of T cells in Graves' hyperthyroidism and ophthalmopathy.

The receptor was isolated from an older woman with Graves' ophthalmopathy. The sequenced sample was blood. The gene calls are TRBV14 and TRBJ2-1, with D perhaps TRBD2 (6 bases). The CDR3: CASSLYGRSEQFF. DNA of the CDR3: TGTGCCAGCAGCCTCTACGGGAGAAGTGAGCAGTTCTTC.